This T cell receptor beta chain derives from a study of shared clonotypes between healthy human individuals. The CDR3 spans 12 residues. TCRdb's table, derived via immunoSEQ multiplex PCR, lists solely in-frame clones and lacks some. Among 180,000 or so clones listed, approximately 92% were seen once. The specimen was naive CD4+ T cells sorted from blood. Regarding subset: CD45RA+ positively selected. This TCR came from a woman in her 30s in good health. The V and J genes are TRBV21-1 and TRBJ1-1. TRBV21-1 is flagged as a pseudogene. The CDR3 DNA sequence: TGTGCCAGCAGCAAAGCCTCCGATGAAGCTTTCTTT. Its protein is CASSKASDEAFF.